Below, one TCR beta chain is given with its context. Antigen: not known. The sample comes from a study of OX40 agonist ivuxolimab in advanced cancers. Looking at the study overall: The group had a mean age of around 64 years, ranged from 23 to 79, and was just under 85% male.

Clones were read by immunoSEQ multiplex PCR, and TCRdb kept only the in-frame ones, dropping some. The sample contains around 150,000 clones, around 94% of which appear only once. Overall study findings and caveats: CD4+ and CD8+ blood T cells expanded clonally by week 6 at 0.1 to 3.0 mg/kg. Among the least clonally expanded were partial responders at 0.1-3.0 mg/kg.

This TCR came from an adult with an advanced solid tumor such as melanoma, head and neck, liver or kidney cancer. The sample in question was CD4+ or CD8+ T cells sorted from blood, obtained in a trial of the OX40 agonist ivuxolimab.

DNA of the CDR3: TGTGCCAGCACCCGAAGTGACAGTTCCAACACTGAAGCTTTCTTT. It yields the protein CASTRSDSSNTEAFF. The genes are TRBV6-5 and TRBJ1-1; D possibly corresponds to TRBD1 (5 bases). The germline V and J ends were trimmed by 7 bases and 2 bases, with 17 bases remaining between them. The V gene's germline CDR1 is MNHEY and CDR2 SVGAGI. The CDR3 totals 15 residues.